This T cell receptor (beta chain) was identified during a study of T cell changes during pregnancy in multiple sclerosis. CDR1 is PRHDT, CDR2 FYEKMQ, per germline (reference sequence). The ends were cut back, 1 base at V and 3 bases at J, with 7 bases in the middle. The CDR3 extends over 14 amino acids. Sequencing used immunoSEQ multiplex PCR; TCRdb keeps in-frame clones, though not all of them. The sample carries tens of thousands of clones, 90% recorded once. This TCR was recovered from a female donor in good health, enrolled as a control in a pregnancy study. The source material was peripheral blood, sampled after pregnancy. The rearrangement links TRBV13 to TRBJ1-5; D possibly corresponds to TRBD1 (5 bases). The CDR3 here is CASSLAGSNQPQHF. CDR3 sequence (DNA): TGTGCCAGCAGCTTAGCAGGGTCCAATCAGCCCCAGCATTTT. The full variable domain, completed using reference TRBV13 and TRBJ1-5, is AAGVIQSPRHLIKEKRETATLKCYPIPRHDTVYWYQQGPGQDPQFLISFYEKMQSDKGSIPDRFSAQQFSDYHSELNMSSLELGDSALYFCASSLAGSNQPQHFGDGTRLSIL.